This paragraph reports one TCR beta chain. Relative to the germline gene, one junction end is altered; a read error may explain this. This entry comes from a study of cytomegalovirus exposure and HLA in healthy donors. The PCR used 60 Vbeta and 13 Jbeta primers. Clones were read by immunoSEQ multiplex PCR, and TCRdb kept only the in-frame ones, dropping some. The sample has over 250,000 clones; 86% are singletons. The CDR3 is made up of 19 amino acids. Germline assignment: CDR1 SEHNR and CDR2 FQNEAQ (reference sequence). Material: PBMCs. The receptor was derived from a man in his forties in good health and CMV-seropositive. The chain has TRBV7-9 and TRBJ2-1; TRBD2 aligns across 10 bases. The DNA of the CDR3 is TGTTCCAGCAGCTCCGAAGTTGCAGCGGGAGGGCCCTTCTACAATGAGCAGTTCTTC. Its translation: CSSSSEVAAGGPFYNEQFF.